This T cell receptor (beta chain) is from a study of control samples from healthy donors and cancer patients. V was pared by 3 bases and J by 2 bases, with 14 bases between. The CDR3 has 16 amino acids. From germline, CDR1 is LGHDT and CDR2 YNNKEL (reference sequence). Only in-frame clones appear in the TCRdb table, and some are missing; sequencing was by immunoSEQ multiplex PCR. The data show 100,000 to 150,000 clones, 93% seen once. Material for sequencing was PBMCs. This TCR was recovered from a man in his fifties with head and neck cancer. The chain employs TRBV3-1 (or the pseudogene TRBV3-2) and TRBJ1-5; possible D gene TRBD1, 5 bases. The CDR3 nucleotides are TGTGCCAGCAGCCAGGCTTGGGGGGGAGGCAATCAGCCCCAGCATTTT. It codes for CASSQAWGGGNQPQHF.